The next 21 T cell receptor beta chains were all read from a single sample in a study of cytomegalovirus exposure and HLA in healthy donors. TCRdb's copy holds only in-frame clones and misses some; the assay was immunoSEQ multiplex PCR. There are about 130,000 clones in the sample; 89% occur only once, and 1% to 1.5% lies in the top ten. The sample was PBMCs. The receptors were gathered from a woman between 18 and 30 years old in good health and CMV-seronegative.

The rearrangement uses TRBV2 and TRBJ2-3; D might be TRBD1 (6 bases). CDR3 length: 13 residues. The V end lost 7 bases, the J end lost 0 bases, and 8 bases lay between the germline ends. The germline V gene encodes CDR1 SNHLY and CDR2 FYNNEI. The CDR3 region is CASNRASTDTQYF. The CDR3 DNA follows: TGTGCCAGCAACAGGGCCAGCACAGATACGCAGTATTTT.

The V and J genes are TRBV14 and TRBJ2-5, with D tentatively TRBD1 (7 bases). The germline V and J ends were trimmed by 4 bases and 6 bases, with 15 bases remaining between them. This CDR3 is built from 14 residues. Per germline, CDR1 SGHDN and CDR2 FVKESK. CDR3 amino acids: CASSPQGGTKTQYF. In DNA form, the CDR3 reads TGTGCCAGCAGCCCTCAGGGGGGAACGAAGACCCAGTACTTC.

The J gene is TRBJ2-2, the V gene TRBV4-2; TRBD2 matches 8 bases. This CDR3 region has 15 residues. Germline CDR1 and CDR2: LGHNA and YNFKEQ. V dropped 0 bases and J dropped 4; count of bases not matched to a gene: 1. CDR3 region: CASSQDRGGTGELFF. CDR3 in DNA: TGTGCCAGCAGCCAAGATCGGGGGGGCACCGGGGAGCTGTTTTTT.

The count of this clone is one. The chain carries TRBV6-1 and TRBJ1-4; D uncertain. V lost 0 bases to trimming and J lost 7 bases, with 15 bases between them. Germline V CDR1 and CDR2: MNHNS, SASEGT. The CDR3 covers 16 residues. CDR3 DNA sequence: TGTGCCAGCAGTGAAGCATCGGGAAGGGCGGGTGAAAAACTGTTTTTT. It translates to CASSEASGRAGEKLFF.

The chain uses TRBV6-1 and TRBJ1-2, with TRBD1 identical over 10 bases. Germline-derived CDR1 and CDR2 are MNHNS and SASEGT. The CDR3 totals 15 residues. V lost 5 bases to trimming and J lost 7 bases; unmatched junction nucleotides: 10. CDR3 amino acids: CASSTLDRGRAGYTF. CDR3 nucleotides: TGTGCCAGCAGTACCCTGGACAGGGGGAGGGCTGGCTACACCTTC.

This chain joins TRBV11-1 and TRBJ2-5; TRBD1 matches 10 bases. V dropped 5 bases and J dropped 5; count of bases not matched to a gene: 8. Germline-derived CDR1 and CDR2 are SGHAT and FQDESV (reference sequence). The CDR3 totals 15 residues. CDR3 sequence reads: CASSKRQGASETQYF. The CDR3 bases are TGTGCCAGCAGCAAGAGACAGGGGGCTTCGGAGACCCAGTACTTC. Full variable domain (missing parts from reference TRBV11-1 and TRBJ2-5): EAEVAQSPRYKITEKSQAVAFWCDPISGHATLYWYRQILGQGPELLVQFQDESVVDDSQLPKDRFSAERLKGVDSTLKIQPAELGDSAMYLCASSKRQGASETQYFGPGTRLLVL.

About this clone itself: In the same sample, other DNA sequences code for this CDR3. V is TRBV2 and J is TRBJ1-5, with 8 bases fitting TRBD1. The germline V gene has CDR1 SNHLY and CDR2 FYNNEI. CDR3 length: 14 residues. With 6 bases clipped from V and 3 bases from J, the junction kept 4 bases outside the gene matches. The CDR3 sequence is CASSDRGSNQPQHF. The CDR3 coding sequence is TGTGCCAGCAGCGACAGGGGCTCCAATCAGCCCCAGCATTTT.

In this sample, this clone turned up once. J is TRBJ1-1 and V is TRBV19; D is unresolved. CDR3 size: 11 residues. V gave up 4 bases and J gave up 6 bases, with 6 bases separating them. The germline gives CDR1 LNHDA, CDR2 SQIVND (reference sequence). CDR3 coding DNA: TGTGCCAGTAGTACGGGTGCTGAAGCTTTCTTT. This gives the protein CASSTGAEAFF.

This chain uses TRBV21-1 with TRBJ1-1; no DNA check was done on the table's D call, TRBD1. TRBV21-1 is labeled a pseudogene. The CDR3 covers 15 residues. CDR3 nucleotide sequence: TGTGCCAGCAGCACCCGCCAGGGGGGAAACACTGAAGCTTTCTTT. As protein: CASSTRQGGNTEAFF.

The chain carries TRBV6-5 and TRBJ2-7, with 7 bases matching TRBD1. The ends lost 0 bases at V and 4 bases at J; junction bases unmatched: 3. The CDR3 runs 14 residues. Germline V gives CDR1 MNHEY, CDR2 SVGAGI. The CDR3: CASSYSRGRYEQYF. The CDR3 region has the DNA TGTGCCAGCAGTTACTCGAGGGGGCGATACGAGCAGTACTTC.

This chain links TRBV6-1 with TRBJ1-2; maybe TRBD1 (6 bases). V was clipped by 4 bases and J by 8 bases, with 32 bases between them. CDR3 length: 19 residues. Germline V gene lookup returns CDR1 MNHNS and CDR2 SASEGT. The CDR3 loop is CASSANDLGWDIGVGGYTF. The CDR3 coding sequence is TGTGCCAGCAGTGCAAACGATCTGGGCTGGGACATCGGTGTAGGCGGCTACACCTTC.

The rearrangement links TRBV9 to TRBJ2-1; 9 bases are shared with TRBD2. CDR3 size: 14 residues. CDR1 is SGDLS, CDR2 YYNGEE, per germline. Trimming took 2 bases from V and 3 from J; bases not matched to a gene: 0. The CDR3 loop is CASSVSGGYNEQFF. CDR3 in DNA: TGTGCCAGCAGCGTTAGCGGGGGCTACAATGAGCAGTTCTTC.

The chain joins TRBV7-9 to TRBJ1-2; tentatively, D is TRBD1 (6 bases). V lost 5 bases and J lost 8, with 18 bases in between. The CDR3 extends over 14 amino acids. The germline V gene encodes CDR1 SEHNR and CDR2 FQNEAQ (reference sequence). CDR3 region: CASSPTNRVVGYTF. CDR3 nucleotides: TGTGCCAGCAGCCCAACCAACAGGGTTGTCGGCTACACCTTC.

The V gene is TRBV27, the J gene TRBJ2-5, with 10 bases matching TRBD2. Germline CDR1 reads MNHEY; CDR2 reads SMNVEV (reference sequence). The CDR3 is 16 amino acids. Trimming removed 6 bases from V and 6 bases from J; junction bases left unmatched: 13. CDR3 residues: CASRPKERGGLQTQYF. As DNA, the CDR3 is TGTGCCAGCAGACCAAAAGAGCGGGGGGGCCTTCAGACCCAGTACTTC.

The genes are TRBV5-1 and TRBJ1-1; 10 bases line up with TRBD1. CDR3 length: 15 amino acids. V lost 4 bases to trimming and J lost 1 base; unmatched junction nucleotides: 4. Germline loops: CDR1 SGHRS, CDR2 YFSETQ. CDR3 protein: CASSPGQGENTEAFF. CDR3 in DNA: TGCGCCAGCAGCCCCGGACAGGGGGAGAACACTGAAGCTTTCTTT.

The chain employs TRBV2 and TRBJ2-1, with 8 bases identical to TRBD2. The V gene's germline CDR1 is SNHLY and CDR2 FYNNEI. V was pared by 5 bases and J by 9 bases, with 6 bases of the junction left unmatched. The CDR3 totals 13 residues. This CDR3 reads CASSQDGRAEQFF. CDR3 sequence (DNA): TGTGCCAGCAGTCAGGACGGGAGGGCTGAGCAGTTCTTC.

The genes are TRBV5-6 and TRBJ1-2; no clear D. CDR3 length equals 11 residues. The germline CDR1 and CDR2 sequences are SGHDT and YYEEEE. The V and J ends lost 5 bases and 7 bases respectively, with 9 bases between them. The CDR3 protein is CASSPNGGYTF. The CDR3 coding sequence is TGTGCCAGCAGTCCCAACGGTGGCTACACCTTC. Full variable domain (outside the CDR3, taken from reference TRBV5-6 and TRBJ1-2): DAGVTQSPTHLIKTRGQQVTLRCSPKSGHDTVSWYQQALGQGPQFIFQYYEEEERQRGNFPDRFSGHQFPNYSSELNVNALLLGDSALYLCASSPNGGYTFGSGTRLTVV.

The V and J genes are TRBV9 and TRBJ2-1; TRBD2 matches at 14 bases. Germline CDR1 reads SGDLS; CDR2 reads YYNGEE. Trimming at V came to 4 bases and at J to 7 bases, leaving 4 bases not matched to a gene. This CDR3 comprises 15 residues. The chain's CDR3 is CASSLGLAGGNEQFF. The CDR3 coding sequence is TGTGCCAGCAGCCTCGGACTAGCGGGGGGTAATGAGCAGTTCTTC. Based on the CDR3 plus reference TRBV9 and TRBJ2-1, the full variable domain is DSGVTQTPKHLITATGQRVTLRCSPRSGDLSVYWYQQSLDQGLQFLIQYYNGEERAKGNILERFSAQQFPDLHSELNLSSLELGDSALYFCASSLGLAGGNEQFFGPGTRLTVL.

The gene calls are TRBV27 and TRBJ1-6, with 9 bases identical to TRBD1. Germline trimming cut 4 bases from V and 10 bases from J; bases unmatched to any gene: 11. CDR3 size: 16 residues. Germline CDR1 and CDR2: MNHEY and SMNVEV (reference sequence). This CDR3 reads CASSWADRGWDSPLHF. As DNA, the CDR3 is TGTGCCAGCAGTTGGGCCGACAGGGGGTGGGACTCACCCCTCCACTTT.

The genes are TRBV6-6 and TRBJ2-7; D is undetermined. The CDR3 is made up of 15 amino acids. Trimming took 5 bases from V and 0 from J, leaving 14 bases between them. CDR1 MNHNY and CDR2 SVGAGI come from the germline V gene (reference sequence). This chain's CDR3 is CASSDRQRSSYEQYF. DNA of the CDR3: TGTGCCAGCAGTGACCGACAACGAAGCTCCTACGAGCAGTACTTC.

This clone came up once. The junction departs from the called germline gene at one end, perhaps through a read error. The chain employs TRBV7-7 and TRBJ2-3, with D maybe TRBD2 (6 bases). CDR3 length: 14 amino acids. In germline, CDR1 is SSHAT, CDR2 FNYEAQ (reference sequence). CDR3 sequence: CASSLGGRTDTQYF. For the CDR3, the DNA is TGTGCTAGCAGCTTAGGAGGGAGGACAGATACGCAGTATTTT.